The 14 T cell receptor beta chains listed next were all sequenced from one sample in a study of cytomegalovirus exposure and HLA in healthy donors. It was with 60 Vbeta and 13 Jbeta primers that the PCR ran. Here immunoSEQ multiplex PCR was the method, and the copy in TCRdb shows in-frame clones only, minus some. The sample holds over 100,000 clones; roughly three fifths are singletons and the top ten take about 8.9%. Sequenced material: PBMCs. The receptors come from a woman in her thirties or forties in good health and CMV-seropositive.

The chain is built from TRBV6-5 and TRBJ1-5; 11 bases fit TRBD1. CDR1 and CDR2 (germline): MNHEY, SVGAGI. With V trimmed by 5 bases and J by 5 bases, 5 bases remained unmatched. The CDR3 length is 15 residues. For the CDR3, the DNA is TGTGCCAGCAGTGGTGGGACAGGGGGACATCAGCCCCAGCATTTT. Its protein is CASSGGTGGHQPQHF.

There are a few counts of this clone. CDR3 amino acids: CASSYRRSGLNGYTF. CDR3 in DNA: TGTGCCAGCAGTTACCGGCGATCCGGACTTAATGGCTACACCTTC. This chain connects TRBV6-5 to TRBJ1-2; unclear D gene. This CDR3 spans 15 amino acids. CDR1 and CDR2 (germline): MNHEY, SVGAGI. V lost 2 bases and J lost 6, with 16 bases in between.

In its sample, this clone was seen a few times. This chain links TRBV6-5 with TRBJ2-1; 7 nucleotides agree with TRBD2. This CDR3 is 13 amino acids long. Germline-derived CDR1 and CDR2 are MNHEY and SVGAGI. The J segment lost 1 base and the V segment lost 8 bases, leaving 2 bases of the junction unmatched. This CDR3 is CASGGGSYNEQFF. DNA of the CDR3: TGTGCCAGCGGGGGGGGATCCTACAATGAGCAGTTCTTC.

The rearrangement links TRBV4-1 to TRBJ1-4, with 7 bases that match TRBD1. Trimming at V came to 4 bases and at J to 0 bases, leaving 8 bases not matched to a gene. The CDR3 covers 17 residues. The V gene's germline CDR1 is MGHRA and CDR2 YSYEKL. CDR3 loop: CASSPRDRHPTNEKLFF. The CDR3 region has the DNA TGCGCCAGCAGCCCCCGGGACAGACATCCAACTAATGAAAAACTGTTTTTT.

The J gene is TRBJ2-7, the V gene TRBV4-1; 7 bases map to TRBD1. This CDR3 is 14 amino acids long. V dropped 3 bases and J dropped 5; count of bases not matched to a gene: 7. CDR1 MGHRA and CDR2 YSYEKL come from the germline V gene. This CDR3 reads CASSHLQGTDEQYF. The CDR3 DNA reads TGCGCCAGCAGCCACCTACAGGGGACCGACGAGCAGTACTTC.

This CDR3 reads CASGLESSYNSPLHF. The DNA for the CDR3 is TGTGCCAGCGGTCTCGAGAGCTCCTATAATTCACCCCTCCACTTT. The chain employs TRBV5-4 and TRBJ1-6; D is ambiguous. The V and J ends lost 7 bases and 0 bases respectively, with 11 bases between them. From germline, CDR1 is SGHNT and CDR2 YYREEE (reference sequence). This CDR3 has 15 residues.

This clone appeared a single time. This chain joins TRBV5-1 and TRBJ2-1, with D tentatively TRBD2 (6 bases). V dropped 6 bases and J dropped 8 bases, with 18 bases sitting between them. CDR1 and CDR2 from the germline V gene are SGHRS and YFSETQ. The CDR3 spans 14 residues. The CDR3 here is CASTGVGFLDEQFF. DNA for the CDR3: TGCGCCAGCACGGGGGTAGGTTTTTTGGATGAGCAGTTCTTC. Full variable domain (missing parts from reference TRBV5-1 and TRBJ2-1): KAGVTQTPRYLIKTRGQQVTLSCSPISGHRSVSWYQQTPGQGLQFLFEYFSETQRNKGNFPGRFSGRQFSNSRSEMNVSTLELGDSALYLCASTGVGFLDEQFFGPGTRLTVL.

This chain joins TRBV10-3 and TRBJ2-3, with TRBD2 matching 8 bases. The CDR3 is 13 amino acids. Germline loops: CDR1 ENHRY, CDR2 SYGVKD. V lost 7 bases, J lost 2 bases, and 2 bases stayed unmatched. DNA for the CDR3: TGTGCCATCACGGGACTAGACACAGATACGCAGTATTTT. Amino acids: CAITGLDTDTQYF.

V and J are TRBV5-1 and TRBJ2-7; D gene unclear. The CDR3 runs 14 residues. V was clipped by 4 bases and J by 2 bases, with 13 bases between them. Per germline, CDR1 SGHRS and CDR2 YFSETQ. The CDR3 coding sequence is TGCGCCAGCAGCGTGTCAAGTGTAGCCTACGAGCAGTACTTC. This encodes CASSVSSVAYEQYF.

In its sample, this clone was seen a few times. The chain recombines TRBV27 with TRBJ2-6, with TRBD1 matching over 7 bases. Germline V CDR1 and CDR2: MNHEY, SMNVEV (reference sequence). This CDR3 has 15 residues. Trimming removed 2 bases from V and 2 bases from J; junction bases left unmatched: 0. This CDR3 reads CASSLTGAGANVLTF. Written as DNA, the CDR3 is TGTGCCAGCAGTTTAACAGGGGCTGGGGCCAACGTCCTGACTTTC.

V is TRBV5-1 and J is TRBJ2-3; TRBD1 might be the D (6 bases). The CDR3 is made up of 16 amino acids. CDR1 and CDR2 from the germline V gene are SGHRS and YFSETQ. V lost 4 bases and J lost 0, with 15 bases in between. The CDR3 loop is CASSRQQGSSTDTQYF. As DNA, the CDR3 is TGCGCCAGCAGCCGCCAACAGGGCTCTAGCACAGATACGCAGTATTTT. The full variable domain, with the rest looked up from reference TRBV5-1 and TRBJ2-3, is KAGVTQTPRYLIKTRGQQVTLSCSPISGHRSVSWYQQTPGQGLQFLFEYFSETQRNKGNFPGRFSGRQFSNSRSEMNVSTLELGDSALYLCASSRQQGSSTDTQYFGPGTRLTVL.

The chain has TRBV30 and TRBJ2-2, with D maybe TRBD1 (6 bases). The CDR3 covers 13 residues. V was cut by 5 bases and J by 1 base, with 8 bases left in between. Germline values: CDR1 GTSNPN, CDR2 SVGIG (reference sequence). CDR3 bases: TGTGCCTGGTCGACAGGGAACACCGGGGAGCTGTTTTTT. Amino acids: CAWSTGNTGELFF.

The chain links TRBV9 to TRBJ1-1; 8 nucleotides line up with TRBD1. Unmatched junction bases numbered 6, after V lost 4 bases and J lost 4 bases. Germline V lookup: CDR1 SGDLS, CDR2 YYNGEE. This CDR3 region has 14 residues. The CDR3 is CASSFGDRPTEAFF. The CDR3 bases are TGTGCCAGCAGCTTTGGGGACAGGCCCACTGAAGCTTTCTTT.

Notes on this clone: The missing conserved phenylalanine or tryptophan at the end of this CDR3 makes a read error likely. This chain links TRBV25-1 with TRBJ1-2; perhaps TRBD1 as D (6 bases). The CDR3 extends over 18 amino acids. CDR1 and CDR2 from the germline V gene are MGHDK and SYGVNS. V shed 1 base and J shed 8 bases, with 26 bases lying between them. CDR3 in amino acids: CASSELGAPAGTSLGYTS. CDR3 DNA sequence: TGTGCCAGCAGTGAATTAGGGGCTCCAGCCGGGACATCCCTGGGCTACACCTCC.